Presented here are 7 T cell receptor beta chains from one specimen sequenced in a study of blood T cell repertoires in COVID-19. Measured with immunoSEQ multiplex PCR; TCRdb has only the in-frame clones, and not every one. The data show under 250,000 clones, roughly four fifths seen once. Sequencing input: peripheral blood. These TCRs come from a woman aged 40-49 years with acute or convalescent COVID-19.

This rearrangement joins TRBV7-2 to TRBJ2-5; maybe TRBD1 (6 bases). The CDR3 contains 13 residues. Trimming cost V 2 bases and J 3 bases, with 7 bases left between them. CDR1 and CDR2 from the germline V gene are SGHTA and FQGNSA. CDR3 loop: CASSLTGKETQYF. DNA for the CDR3: TGTGCCAGCAGCTTAACAGGGAAAGAGACCCAGTACTTC.

To note about this clone: Additional DNA sequences in this sample encode the identical CDR3. The chain uses TRBV27 and TRBJ2-7; 7 bases are a match to TRBD1. This CDR3 is built from 14 residues. In germline, CDR1 is MNHEY, CDR2 SMNVEV (reference sequence). J lost 2 bases, V lost 3 bases, and 4 bases had no gene match. CDR3: CASSFRDRTYEQYF. The CDR3 DNA follows: TGTGCCAGCAGTTTTCGGGACAGAACCTACGAGCAGTACTTC.

This sequence joins TRBV3-1 (or the pseudogene TRBV3-2) and TRBJ2-1; D ambiguous. V lost 1 base and J 15 bases, leaving 10 bases between the germline ends. Germline values: CDR1 LGHDT, CDR2 YNNKEL (reference sequence). CDR3 length: 11 amino acids. CDR3 sequence (DNA): TGTGCCAGCAGCCAAGTCGGCAGGCGGTTCTTC. This translates into CASSQVGRRFF.

The rearrangement uses TRBV14 and TRBJ2-5, with a weak D call TRBD2 (5 bases). Germline V lookup: CDR1 SGHDN, CDR2 FVKESK. This CDR3 has 15 residues. Deletions cut 0 bases from V and 7 bases from J, with 15 bases between. CDR3 sequence (DNA): TGTGCCAGCAGCCAAGATAGTGGTCGACGGGGGACCCAGTACTTC. The encoded protein is CASSQDSGRRGTQYF.

The chain employs TRBV6-4 and TRBJ1-2; D possibly corresponds to TRBD1 (5 bases). Germline lookup yields CDR1 MRHNA and CDR2 SNTAGT. V was pared by 8 bases and J by 3 bases, with 13 bases between. The CDR3 contains 13 residues. The CDR3 DNA is TGTGCCAGCTCGGAGGGGAATGACTATGGCTACACCTTC. It is translated as CASSEGNDYGYTF.

This chain links TRBV4-1 with TRBJ2-2; 9 bases map to TRBD1. CDR1 and CDR2 (germline): MGHRA, YSYEKL. Unmatched junction bases numbered 9, after V lost 4 bases and J lost 0 bases. CDR3 length: 18 amino acids. The chain's CDR3 is CASSRTGTGSPNTGELFF. Written as DNA, the CDR3 is TGCGCCAGCAGCCGGACTGGGACAGGGTCCCCGAACACCGGGGAGCTGTTTTTT.

V and J are TRBV7-6 and TRBJ1-4; TRBD1 matches 7 bases. Germline V lookup: CDR1 SGHVS, CDR2 FNYEAQ. This CDR3 is built from 18 residues. Trimming at V came to 5 bases and at J to 4 bases, leaving 16 bases not matched to a gene. CDR3 DNA sequence: TGTGCCAGCAGCGGAAAACCGGGACAGAGTACTTATAATGAAAAACTGTTTTTT. This gives the protein CASSGKPGQSTYNEKLFF.